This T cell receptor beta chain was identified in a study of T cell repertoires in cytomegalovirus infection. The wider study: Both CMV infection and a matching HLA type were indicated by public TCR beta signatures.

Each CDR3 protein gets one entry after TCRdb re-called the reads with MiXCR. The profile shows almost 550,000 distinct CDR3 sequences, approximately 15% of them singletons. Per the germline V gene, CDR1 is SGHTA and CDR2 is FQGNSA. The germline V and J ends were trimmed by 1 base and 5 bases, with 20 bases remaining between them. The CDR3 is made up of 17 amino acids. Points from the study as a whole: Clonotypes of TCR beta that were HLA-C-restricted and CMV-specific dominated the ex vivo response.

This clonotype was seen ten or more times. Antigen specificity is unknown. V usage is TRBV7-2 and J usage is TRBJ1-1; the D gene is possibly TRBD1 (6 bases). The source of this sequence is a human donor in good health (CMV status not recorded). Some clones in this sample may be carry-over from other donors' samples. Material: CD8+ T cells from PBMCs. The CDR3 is CASSLEGGKFGYTEAFF. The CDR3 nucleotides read TGTGCCAGCAGCTTAGAAGGGGGAAAATTTGGTTATACTGAAGCTTTCTTT.